Presented here are 8 T cell receptor beta chains from one specimen sequenced in a study of early T cells in non-severe SARS-CoV-2 infection. One entry per CDR3 protein results from TCRdb running MiXCR on the 5' RACE reads. The sample records 68,000 or so distinct CDR3 sequences, 9.5% to 13% being singletons. Sample: whole blood. The receptor set was obtained from an adult who was a healthcare worker with PCR-confirmed SARS-CoV-2 infection or an uninfected control (not recorded which).

At least ten counts were recorded for this clonotype. This chain links TRBV7-9 with TRBJ2-2, with 9 bases aligning to TRBD2. CDR3 length equals 18 residues. Germline V lookup: CDR1 SEHNR, CDR2 FQNEAQ (reference sequence). V lost 4 bases and J lost 0; bases outside the gene matches: 9. Here the CDR3 reads CASSSTPLAGTNTGELFF. CDR3 in DNA: TGTGCCAGCAGCTCGACCCCCCTAGCGGGGACGAACACCGGGGAGCTGTTTTTT.

This clonotype was picked up many times. V usage is TRBV12-3 or TRBV12-4 and J usage is TRBJ2-2; 7 positions match TRBD2. This CDR3 region has 16 residues. The ends lost 3 bases at V and 6 bases at J; junction bases unmatched: 10. CDR3 sequence: CASSLSLAALSGELFF. CDR3 nucleotide sequence: TGTGCCAGCAGTTTGAGTCTAGCGGCCCTGTCCGGGGAGCTGTTTTTT.

This clonotype has only a few counts. The CDR3 here is CASTSSGGAYEQYF. The CDR3 DNA follows: TGCGCCAGCACCTCCTCCGGCGGGGCCTACGAGCAGTACTTC. The chain is built from TRBV5-1 and TRBJ2-7, with a weak D call TRBD2 (6 bases). The CDR3 totals 14 residues. The germline V and J ends were trimmed by 6 bases and 2 bases, with 15 bases remaining between them. Per germline, CDR1 SGHRS and CDR2 YFSETQ. The whole variable domain, remainder taken from reference TRBV5-1 and TRBJ2-7, is KAGVTQTPRYLIKTRGQQVTLSCSPISGHRSVSWYQQTPGQGLQFLFEYFSETQRNKGNFPGRFSGRQFSNSRSEMNVSTLELGDSALYLCASTSSGGAYEQYFGPGTRLTVT.

The table lists this clonotype with a few counts. V usage is TRBV2 and J usage is TRBJ1-1, with 11 bases lining up with TRBD1. CDR3 length: 13 residues. Germline-derived CDR1 and CDR2 are SNHLY and FYNNEI. The ends lost 7 bases at V and 3 bases at J; junction bases unmatched: 1. CDR3 residues: CASTGQGDTEAFF. CDR3 DNA: TGTGCCAGCACGGGACAGGGGGACACTGAAGCTTTCTTT.

This clonotype was counted between two and nine times. The V and J genes are TRBV11-2 and TRBJ1-6, with D possibly matching TRBD1 (6 bases). The CDR3 has 14 residues. Germline assignment: CDR1 SGHAT and CDR2 FQNNGV. The V gene lost 5 bases and the J gene lost 9 bases, with 14 bases spanning the gap. The CDR3 bases are TGTGCCAGCAGCCCGAACAGGGATCGTTCACCCCTCCACTTT. Translated, it gives CASSPNRDRSPLHF.

This clonotype showed up just a few times. The chain is built from TRBV5-6 and TRBJ2-1; no definite D call. The CDR3 loop spans 11 amino acids. The ends were cut back, 2 bases at V and 10 bases at J, with 7 bases in the middle. The germline CDR1 and CDR2 sequences are SGHDT and YYEEEE. Here the CDR3 reads CASSLMEEQFF. The CDR3, as DNA: TGTGCCAGCAGCTTAATGGAGGAGCAGTTCTTC.

This clonotype was found many times. The V call is TRBV4-3, the J call TRBJ2-7, with D uncertain. The CDR3 is made up of 13 amino acids. CDR1 and CDR2 (germline): LGHNA, YSLEER. V lost 0 bases and J lost 3, with 6 bases in between. The CDR3 DNA sequence: TGCGCCAGCAGCCAAGAAGGCAACTACGAGCAGTACTTC. Translating it yields CASSQEGNYEQYF.

In this sample, this clonotype turned up a few times. V is TRBV12-3 or TRBV12-4 and J is TRBJ1-5; possibly TRBD1 for D (5 bases). The CDR3 length is 14 residues. V lost 0 bases, J lost 3 bases, and 6 bases lay in between. The CDR3: CASSLATANQPQHF. DNA for the CDR3: TGTGCCAGCAGTTTAGCGACAGCCAATCAGCCCCAGCATTTT.